Detailed here is one T cell receptor beta chain. Its antigen is undetermined. Sequenced by immunoSEQ multiplex PCR; TCRdb stores in-frame clones only, minus some. The table lists 110,000 to 150,000 clones, more than 85% of them singletons. The sample originates from a study of T cell responses to AZD1222 COVID-19 vaccine. Study-level findings and limits: Targets within unmutated variant regions were reportedly found for nearly half of spike-specific TCRs. Elevations in Spike-specific TCR breadth and depth followed administration of two AZD1222 doses. None of the repertoires were sampled until the peak T cell response had passed. Donors were mostly white British, more females; clonal diversity possibly underestimated.

V was shortened by 4 bases and J by 5 bases, with 19 bases between the two germline ends. The CDR3 covers 15 residues. Looked up from germline, CDR1 is SGHRS and CDR2 is YFSETQ. The chain combines TRBV5-1 with TRBJ2-7, with D maybe TRBD2 (6 bases). The material sequenced was peripheral blood, taken on day 0 of AZD1222 vaccination. The sequence came from an adult in good health. The CDR3 region is CASSPVGGVQDEQYF. Here the CDR3 DNA reads TGCGCCAGCAGCCCGGTGGGGGGTGTACAGGACGAGCAGTACTTC. Complete variable domain (other parts from reference TRBV5-1 and TRBJ2-7): KAGVTQTPRYLIKTRGQQVTLSCSPISGHRSVSWYQQTPGQGLQFLFEYFSETQRNKGNFPGRFSGRQFSNSRSEMNVSTLELGDSALYLCASSPVGGVQDEQYFGPGTRLTVT.